The rows below give T cell receptor beta chains drawn from one sample of a study of T-cell reconstitution after alpha-beta-depleted transplantation in children. TCRdb re-analysed the PCR reads in MiXCR, keeping a single row per CDR3 protein. The sample contains more than 500,000 distinct CDR3 sequences, about an eighth of which appear only once. The sequencing used PBMCs, mostly from graft donor cells, collected 180 days after TCRalphabeta/CD19-depleted stem cell transplant. The receptors originated from a female patient aged 2-15 years who had a stem cell transplant for aplastic anemia, so the T cells may come from the graft donor. The CDR3 runs from the conserved cysteine through the conserved F or W. D genes are given only for firm matches. For some rows the clone size is stated as once, few or many, or as a class when expanded; others skip it.

d_call: TRBD1; clone_size: NA; j_call: TRBJ1-5; v_call: TRBV7-2; cdr3_aa: CASSLGQVLNQPQHF; cdr3_nt: TGTGCCAGCAGCTTGGGACAGGTCCTCAATCAGCCCCAGCATTTT
d_call: TRBD1; clone_size: NA; j_call: TRBJ1-5; v_call: TRBV5-6; cdr3_aa: CASSLTWGQLRPYSNQPQHF; cdr3_nt: TGTGCCAGCAGCTTGACTTGGGGACAGCTGAGACCCTATAGCAATCAGCCCCAGCATTTT
d_call: TRBD2; clone_size: NA; j_call: TRBJ2-5; v_call: TRBV18; cdr3_aa: CASSPMRLAGSAETQYF; cdr3_nt: TGTGCCAGCTCACCTATGAGACTAGCGGGGAGCGCGGAGACCCAGTACTTC
d_call: NA; clone_size: NA; j_call: TRBJ2-7; v_call: TRBV5-1; cdr3_aa: CASSLGGTTSSYEQYF; cdr3_nt: TGCGCCAGCAGCTTGGGGGGCACAACCTCTTCCTACGAGCAGTACTTC
d_call: NA; clone_size: few; j_call: TRBJ2-3; v_call: TRBV6-6; cdr3_aa: CASSYSGAATQYF; cdr3_nt: TGTGCCAGCAGTTACTCCGGGGCGGCCACGCAGTATTTT
d_call: TRBD1; clone_size: NA; j_call: TRBJ2-5; v_call: TRBV28; cdr3_aa: CATQDRGQETQYF; cdr3_nt: TGTGCCACCCAGGACAGGGGGCAAGAGACCCAGTACTTC
d_call: NA; clone_size: few; j_call: TRBJ2-2; v_call: TRBV28; cdr3_aa: CASSLPVPGELFF; cdr3_nt: TGTGCCAGCAGTTTACCGGTCCCCGGGGAGCTGTTTTTT
d_call: NA; clone_size: many; j_call: TRBJ2-2; v_call: TRBV6-2/TRBV6-3; cdr3_aa: CASSRVANTGELFF; cdr3_nt: TGTGCCAGCAGTAGGGTAGCGAACACCGGGGAGCTGTTTTTT
d_call: TRBD2; clone_size: few; j_call: TRBJ2-7; v_call: TRBV7-6; cdr3_aa: CASSIGLAGGYEQYF; cdr3_nt: TGTGCCAGCAGCATAGGACTAGCGGGAGGGTACGAGCAGTACTTC
d_call: NA; clone_size: few; j_call: TRBJ2-7; v_call: TRBV9; cdr3_aa: CASSVLDSSYEQYF; cdr3_nt: TGTGCCAGCAGCGTTTTAGATAGCTCCTACGAGCAGTACTTC
d_call: NA; clone_size: many; j_call: TRBJ2-1; v_call: TRBV12-3/TRBV12-4; cdr3_aa: CASTLDRTYNEQFF; cdr3_nt: TGTGCCAGCACCCTAGATAGGACCTACAATGAGCAGTTCTTC
d_call: TRBD2; clone_size: few; j_call: TRBJ2-3; v_call: TRBV7-3; cdr3_aa: CASSLRGGVDTQYF; cdr3_nt: TGTGCCAGCAGCTTACGGGGAGGGGTGGATACGCAGTATTTT
d_call: NA; clone_size: NA; j_call: TRBJ1-3; v_call: TRBV30; cdr3_aa: CAWSLRGSGNTIYF; cdr3_nt: TGTGCCTGGAGTTTGAGGGGATCTGGAAACACCATATATTTT
d_call: NA; clone_size: NA; j_call: TRBJ2-3; v_call: TRBV25-1; cdr3_aa: CASSGPYRADTQYF; cdr3_nt: TGTGCCAGCAGTGGACCCTACAGGGCAGATACGCAGTATTTT
d_call: NA; clone_size: NA; j_call: TRBJ2-1; v_call: TRBV7-9; cdr3_aa: CASSFQGPPSNEQFF; cdr3_nt: TGTGCCAGCAGCTTCCAGGGTCCTCCGAGCAATGAGCAGTTCTTC
d_call: NA; clone_size: many; j_call: TRBJ2-1; v_call: TRBV12-3/TRBV12-4; cdr3_aa: CASRSQNEQFF; cdr3_nt: TGTGCCAGCAGGTCCCAGAATGAGCAGTTCTTC
d_call: NA; clone_size: NA; j_call: TRBJ1-6; v_call: TRBV30; cdr3_aa: CACGPSGYNSPLHF; cdr3_nt: TGTGCCTGCGGACCCAGCGGATATAATTCACCCCTCCACTTT
d_call: TRBD1; clone_size: NA; j_call: TRBJ1-2; v_call: TRBV15; cdr3_aa: CATSRGTGDGYTF; cdr3_nt: TGTGCCACCAGCAGGGGGACAGGGGACGGCTACACCTTC
d_call: TRBD1; clone_size: few; j_call: TRBJ2-1; v_call: TRBV27; cdr3_aa: CASSLLGTGRYNEQFF; cdr3_nt: TGTGCCAGCAGTTTATTGGGGACAGGGCGGTACAATGAGCAGTTCTTC
d_call: NA; clone_size: NA; j_call: TRBJ1-4; v_call: TRBV6-2/TRBV6-3; cdr3_aa: CASSQDRAFNEKLFF; cdr3_nt: TGTGCCAGCAGTCAGGACCGGGCCTTTAATGAAAAACTGTTTTTT
d_call: NA; clone_size: few; j_call: TRBJ1-1; v_call: TRBV7-9; cdr3_aa: CASSSPGGALNTEAFF; cdr3_nt: TGTGCCAGCAGCTCCCCGGGAGGGGCCCTGAACACTGAAGCTTTCTTT
d_call: TRBD1; clone_size: few; j_call: TRBJ2-5; v_call: TRBV4-3; cdr3_aa: CASSQEQGTQETQYF; cdr3_nt: TGCGCCAGCAGCCAGGAACAGGGGACCCAAGAGACCCAGTACTTC
d_call: NA; clone_size: NA; j_call: TRBJ1-1; v_call: TRBV15; cdr3_aa: CATSRRAANAEAFF; cdr3_nt: TGTGCCACCAGCAGGAGGGCCGCAAACGCTGAAGCTTTCTTT
d_call: NA; clone_size: few; j_call: TRBJ2-5; v_call: TRBV7-2; cdr3_aa: CASSLTTRGWETQYF; cdr3_nt: TGTGCCAGCAGCTTAACGACGCGGGGTTGGGAGACCCAGTACTTC
d_call: TRBD1; clone_size: many; j_call: TRBJ2-7; v_call: TRBV28; cdr3_aa: CASSSFRDRGFYEQYF; cdr3_nt: TGTGCCAGCAGTTCGTTTCGGGACAGGGGATTCTACGAGCAGTACTTC
d_call: NA; clone_size: NA; j_call: TRBJ1-2; v_call: TRBV6-5; cdr3_aa: CASSYFLGGRVYGYTF; cdr3_nt: TGTGCCAGCAGTTACTTTCTCGGGGGGCGCGTCTATGGCTACACCTTC
d_call: NA; clone_size: NA; j_call: TRBJ2-5; v_call: TRBV3-1; cdr3_aa: CASSQKTQQETQYF; cdr3_nt: TGTGCCTCCTCCCAGAAGACGCAACAAGAGACCCAGTACTTC
d_call: TRBD1; clone_size: NA; j_call: TRBJ2-3; v_call: TRBV7-7; cdr3_aa: CASSQWSDRGGTDTQYF; cdr3_nt: TGTGCCAGCAGCCAATGGTCGGACAGGGGGGGCACAGATACGCAGTATTTT
d_call: NA; clone_size: few; j_call: TRBJ1-5; v_call: TRBV7-9; cdr3_aa: CASSLEGGSDQPQHF; cdr3_nt: TGTGCCAGCAGCTTAGAGGGGGGTTCGGATCAGCCCCAGCATTTT
d_call: NA; clone_size: many; j_call: TRBJ2-1; v_call: TRBV5-1; cdr3_aa: CASSLDSRSSYNEQFF; cdr3_nt: TGCGCCAGCAGCTTGGATAGCAGGAGCTCCTACAATGAGCAGTTCTTC
d_call: TRBD2; clone_size: few; j_call: TRBJ2-7; v_call: TRBV28; cdr3_aa: CASSFRLAGANEQYF; cdr3_nt: TGTGCCAGCAGTTTCAGACTAGCGGGAGCAAACGAGCAGTACTTC
d_call: TRBD1; clone_size: few; j_call: TRBJ1-6; v_call: TRBV20-1; cdr3_aa: CSAREVLTGGNSPLHF; cdr3_nt: TGCAGTGCTAGAGAGGTTCTTACAGGGGGGAATTCACCCCTCCACTTT
d_call: NA; clone_size: many; j_call: TRBJ2-3; v_call: TRBV10-3; cdr3_aa: CAISDRTDTQYF; cdr3_nt: TGTGCCATCAGTGATCGCACAGATACGCAGTATTTT
d_call: TRBD2; clone_size: NA; j_call: TRBJ2-3; v_call: TRBV5-4; cdr3_aa: CASSFRTSGRTDTQYF; cdr3_nt: TGTGCCAGCAGCTTCAGGACTAGCGGGAGAACAGATACGCAGTATTTT
d_call: NA; clone_size: NA; j_call: TRBJ2-1; v_call: TRBV29-1; cdr3_aa: CSVEGRGAAYNEQFF; cdr3_nt: TGCAGCGTTGAAGGGAGGGGGGCGGCCTACAATGAGCAGTTCTTC
d_call: TRBD1; clone_size: few; j_call: TRBJ1-2; v_call: TRBV4-2; cdr3_aa: CASSLTGTGRGGYTF; cdr3_nt: TGTGCCAGCAGCCTTACCGGGACAGGGCGAGGCGGCTACACCTTC
d_call: NA; clone_size: few; j_call: TRBJ2-2; v_call: TRBV15; cdr3_aa: CATSRRAQGTTGELFF; cdr3_nt: TGTGCCACCAGCAGACGGGCCCAGGGAACCACCGGGGAGCTGTTTTTT
d_call: TRBD1; clone_size: few; j_call: TRBJ2-3; v_call: TRBV6-1; cdr3_aa: CASSLGTGGPDTQYF; cdr3_nt: TGTGCCAGCAGTCTCGGGACAGGAGGCCCAGATACGCAGTATTTT
d_call: TRBD2; clone_size: NA; j_call: TRBJ2-7; v_call: TRBV7-2; cdr3_aa: CASSFIRGLAGDYEQYF; cdr3_nt: TGTGCCAGCAGCTTCATTCGGGGACTAGCGGGAGATTACGAGCAGTACTTC
d_call: TRBD2; clone_size: NA; j_call: TRBJ2-1; v_call: TRBV7-2; cdr3_aa: CASSLNRRDYPYNEQFF; cdr3_nt: TGTGCCAGCAGCTTAAACCGCCGGGACTATCCATACAATGAGCAGTTCTTC
d_call: NA; clone_size: NA; j_call: TRBJ2-1; v_call: TRBV5-5; cdr3_aa: CASSAGDEQFF; cdr3_nt: TGTGCCAGCAGCGCCGGAGATGAGCAGTTCTTC
d_call: TRBD1; clone_size: few; j_call: TRBJ2-1; v_call: TRBV7-2; cdr3_aa: CASSLDRGRTNEQFF; cdr3_nt: TGTGCCAGCAGCTTAGACAGGGGTAGGACAAATGAGCAGTTCTTC
d_call: NA; clone_size: NA; j_call: TRBJ2-3; v_call: TRBV18; cdr3_aa: CASSQAASRSAADTQYF; cdr3_nt: TGTGCCAGCTCACAGGCGGCTAGCCGGTCCGCAGCTGATACGCAGTATTTT
d_call: NA; clone_size: few; j_call: TRBJ1-6; v_call: TRBV5-1; cdr3_aa: CASSLENAGQSPLHF; cdr3_nt: TGCGCCAGCAGCTTGGAAAACGCAGGACAATCACCCCTCCACTTT
d_call: NA; clone_size: many; j_call: TRBJ2-7; v_call: TRBV7-9; cdr3_aa: CASSPDGPYEQYF; cdr3_nt: TGCGCCAGCAGCCCGGACGGGCCCTACGAGCAGTACTTC
d_call: TRBD1; clone_size: few; j_call: TRBJ1-1; v_call: TRBV7-2; cdr3_aa: CASSLEADRVEAFF; cdr3_nt: TGTGCCAGCAGCTTAGAAGCGGACAGGGTTGAAGCTTTCTTT